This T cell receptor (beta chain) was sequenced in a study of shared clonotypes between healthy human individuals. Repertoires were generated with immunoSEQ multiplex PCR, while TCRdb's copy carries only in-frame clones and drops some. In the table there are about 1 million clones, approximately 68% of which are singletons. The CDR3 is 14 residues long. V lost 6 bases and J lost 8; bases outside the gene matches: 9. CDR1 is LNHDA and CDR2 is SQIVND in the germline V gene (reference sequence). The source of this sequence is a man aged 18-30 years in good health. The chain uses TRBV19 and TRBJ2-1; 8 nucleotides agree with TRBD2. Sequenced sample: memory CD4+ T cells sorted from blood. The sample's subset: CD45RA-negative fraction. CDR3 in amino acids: CASRERGGLDEQFF. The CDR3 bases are TGTGCCAGTAGGGAACGGGGGGGCCTGGATGAGCAGTTCTTC. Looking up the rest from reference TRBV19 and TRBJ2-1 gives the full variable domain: DGGITQSPKYLFRKEGQNVTLSCEQNLNHDAMYWYRQDPGQGLRLIYYSQIVNDFQKGDIAEGYSVSREKKESFPLTVTSAQKNPTAFYLCASRERGGLDEQFFGPGTRLTVL.